The next 26 T cell receptor beta chains were all read from a single sample in a study of PD-L1 blockade in urothelial cancer. Repertoires were generated with immunoSEQ multiplex PCR, while TCRdb's copy carries only in-frame clones and drops some. This sample has 40,000 to 55,000 clones, with around 90% found just once. Noted time point: peripheral blood 6 weeks after treatment start. Sample: PBMCs, taken around atezolizumab (anti-PD-L1) treatment. These receptors originate from a man aged 55-75 years with urothelial cancer.

The chain recombines TRBV7-2 with TRBJ1-3; D not resolved. The CDR3 covers 15 residues. In germline, CDR1 is SGHTA, CDR2 FQGNSA. Trimming cost V 1 base and J 2 bases, with 9 bases left between them. CDR3 in amino acids: CASSLGPGTGNTIYF. CDR3 nucleotides: TGTGCCAGCAGCTTAGGCCCCGGGACTGGAAACACCATATATTTT.

The rearrangement links TRBV30 to TRBJ2-7; a possible D gene is TRBD1 (7 bases). The germline V gene has CDR1 GTSNPN and CDR2 SVGIG (reference sequence). Trimming took 1 base from V and 1 from J, leaving 11 bases between them. This CDR3 comprises 14 residues. CDR3 loop: CAWSAAGGSYEQYF. The DNA for the CDR3 is TGTGCCTGGAGTGCTGCAGGGGGGTCCTACGAGCAGTACTTC.

This clone is a singleton in its sample. The chain is built from TRBV29-1 and TRBJ1-2, with D perhaps TRBD1 (6 bases). Trimming shortened V by 4 bases and J by 1 base, and 10 bases separated the two germline ends. In germline, CDR1 is SQVTM, CDR2 ANQGSEA. The length of the CDR3 is 13 residues. The CDR3 sequence is CSVGGGGNYGYTF. The CDR3 region has the DNA TGCAGCGTTGGAGGGGGGGGTAACTATGGCTACACCTTC.

The V and J genes are TRBV27 and TRBJ1-2; a weak D match, TRBD1 (6 bases). Trimming left V 3 bases short and J 6 bases short, with 14 bases between. Germline V gene sequence: CDR1 MNHEY, CDR2 SMNVEV (reference sequence). This CDR3 is 14 amino acids long. CDR3 bases: TGTGCCAGCAGTTTTGATGGGGGCGGTCATGGCTACACCTTC. Protein product: CASSFDGGGHGYTF.

The chain carries TRBV9 and TRBJ2-5; D unclear. V was shortened by 0 bases and J by 6 bases, with 9 bases between the two germline ends. CDR3 size: 13 residues. Looked up from germline, CDR1 is SGDLS and CDR2 is YYNGEE. The CDR3 here is CASSVALFQTQYF. The DNA for the CDR3 is TGTGCCAGCAGCGTAGCTTTGTTTCAGACCCAGTACTTC.

To note about this clone: One junction end disagrees with the germline gene, perhaps due to a read error. This chain joins TRBV4-3 and TRBJ2-5; the match to TRBD2 covers 12 bases. The CDR3 runs to 17 residues. Germline CDR1 LGHNA, CDR2 YSLEER. CDR3 in DNA: TGCGCCAGCAGCCAAGATAGGACTAGCGGGAACCATGAGACCCAGTACTTC. The encoded protein is CASSQDRTSGNHETQYF.

The V call is TRBV10-3, the J call TRBJ2-3; the match to TRBD2 covers 12 bases. Germline-derived CDR1 and CDR2 are ENHRY and SYGVKD. The CDR3 covers 15 residues. V lost 6 bases and J lost 6; bases outside the gene matches: 7. This chain's CDR3 is CAISNTSGGRDTQYF. DNA of the CDR3: TGTGCCATCAGCAACACTAGCGGGGGGCGGGATACGCAGTATTTT.

The chain has TRBV6-5 and TRBJ1-1, with unresolved D. From germline, CDR1 is MNHEY and CDR2 SVGAGI. Trimming stripped 0 bases from V and 4 bases from J, with 9 bases between. This CDR3 is built from 14 residues. The CDR3 sequence is CASSYSGLGTEAFF. CDR3 nucleotide sequence: TGTGCCAGCAGTTACTCGGGCCTGGGCACTGAAGCTTTCTTT.

The J gene is TRBJ1-1, the V gene TRBV5-1, with D possibly matching TRBD1 (6 bases). V was pared by 3 bases and J by 1 base, with 10 bases between. Germline V CDR1 and CDR2: SGHRS, YFSETQ. This CDR3 has 14 residues. CDR3 region: CASSSEGGNTEAFF. In nucleotides, the CDR3 is TGCGCCAGCAGCTCCGAAGGGGGGAACACTGAAGCTTTCTTT.

V and J are TRBV6-5 and TRBJ2-1; TRBD2 is a possible D gene (5 bases). Between the trimmed V and J ends, which lost 4 bases and 10 bases, there was a span of 11 bases. The CDR3 covers 12 residues. CDR1 and CDR2 from the germline V gene are MNHEY and SVGAGI. The CDR3 loop reads CASSSTSGEQFF. CDR3 sequence (DNA): TGTGCCAGCAGTTCCACTAGTGGGGAGCAGTTCTTC.

This clone was recorded once. V gene TRBV6-6 combines with J gene TRBJ1-1, with D hard to call. Germline V CDR1 and CDR2: MNHNY, SVGAGI (reference sequence). There are 13 residues in the CDR3. V lost 2 bases and J 7 bases, leaving 11 bases between the germline ends. The CDR3 DNA reads TGTGCCAGCAGTTACGAGAATGAATTTGAAGCTTTCTTT. Amino acids: CASSYENEFEAFF.

This clone was seen once. The CDR3: CASSLGRQVNTEAFF. The CDR3 DNA is TGTGCCAGCAGCTTGGGGAGACAGGTGAACACTGAAGCTTTCTTT. The rearrangement joins TRBV5-6 to TRBJ1-1; maybe TRBD1 (6 bases). The germline V gene has CDR1 SGHDT and CDR2 YYEEEE. V was shortened by 0 bases and J by 0 bases, with 9 bases between the two germline ends. The length of the CDR3 is 15 residues.

The chain recombines TRBV28 with TRBJ2-5; D call uncertain. Trimming removed 7 bases from V and 5 bases from J, with 20 bases in between. CDR3 length equals 15 residues. CDR1 is MDHEN, CDR2 SYDVKM, per germline. The DNA for the CDR3 is TGTGCCAGCACCAATTCCTTGGTCAGGTCGGAGACCCAGTACTTC. It translates to CASTNSLVRSETQYF.

V is TRBV6-1 and J is TRBJ2-5; TRBD1 matches 12 bases. The length of the CDR3 is 15 residues. Germline loops: CDR1 MNHNS, CDR2 SASEGT. V was pared by 6 bases and J by 7 bases, with 9 bases of the junction left unmatched. As DNA, the CDR3 is TGTGCCAGCAGCATGGGGGGGACAGGGGGCCGGACCCAGTACTTC. It is translated as CASSMGGTGGRTQYF.

The chain has TRBV5-4 and TRBJ1-6; D is unclear. The CDR3 covers 15 residues. Deletions cut 1 base from V and 5 bases from J, with 10 bases between. Germline V gene lookup returns CDR1 SGHNT and CDR2 YYREEE (reference sequence). The CDR3 bases are TGTGCCAGCAGCTTGTTAGCGACTAATAATTCACCCCTCCACTTT. Amino acid sequence: CASSLLATNNSPLHF.

The rearrangement links TRBV20-1 to TRBJ2-7; D unresolved. CDR3 length: 11 amino acids. Per the germline V gene, CDR1 is DFQATT and CDR2 is SNEGSKA (reference sequence). The V end was cut by 0 bases, the J end by 5 bases, with 5 bases between. The CDR3 DNA sequence: TGCAGTGCTAGAGATGGCCACGAGCAGTACTTC. It is translated as CSARDGHEQYF.

The chain couples TRBV7-8 to TRBJ2-7; D might be TRBD2 (6 bases). V was pared by 7 bases and J by 3 bases, with 19 bases between. The germline gives CDR1 SGHVS, CDR2 FQNEAQ. The CDR3 extends over 15 amino acids. The CDR3 DNA reads as TGTGCCAGCACCCCAACCAGGGTGGAGGGCTACGAGCAGTACTTC. Encoded protein: CASTPTRVEGYEQYF.

V is TRBV18 and J is TRBJ2-7; TRBD1 aligns across 9 bases. Trimming cost V 2 bases and J 5 bases; bases outside gene matches: 4. Germline V gives CDR1 KGHSH, CDR2 LQKENI. The CDR3 sequence is 14 residues long. CDR3 loop: CASSPSTGGHEQYF. CDR3 DNA: TGTGCCAGCTCACCAAGTACAGGGGGCCACGAGCAGTACTTC.

Only a few counts were recorded for this clone. This chain joins TRBV7-8 and TRBJ2-5; TRBD2 is a possible D gene (6 bases). Germline values: CDR1 SGHVS, CDR2 FQNEAQ. This CDR3 is built from 15 residues. The V gene lost 2 bases and the J gene lost 1 base, with 11 bases spanning the gap. The CDR3 reads CASSLFSGTQETQYF. CDR3 bases: TGTGCCAGCAGCTTATTTAGCGGCACCCAAGAGACCCAGTACTTC.

This clone was found once. This chain uses TRBV6-1 with TRBJ1-1; unclear D gene. CDR3 size: 13 residues. The germline CDR1 and CDR2 sequences are MNHNS and SASEGT. Trimming removed 1 base from V and 5 bases from J, with 8 bases in between. The CDR3 DNA is TGTGCCAGCAGTGAAGTCCCACAGACTGAAGCTTTCTTT. Amino acids: CASSEVPQTEAFF.

The chain uses TRBV28 and TRBJ1-2, with 7 bases that match TRBD1. V gave up 8 bases and J gave up 2 bases; unmatched junction bases: 5. Germline V gene lookup returns CDR1 MDHEN and CDR2 SYDVKM. The CDR3 contains 13 residues. CDR3 loop: CASGTASNYGYTF. The CDR3 DNA follows: TGTGCCAGCGGGACAGCATCCAACTATGGCTACACCTTC.

V and J are TRBV11-2 and TRBJ2-2; no definite D call. V shed 0 bases and J shed 4 bases, with 3 bases lying between them. The CDR3 spans 13 residues. Germline CDR1 and CDR2: SGHAT and FQNNGV. CDR3 nucleotide sequence: TGTGCCAGCAGCTTAGAGAGCACCGGGGAGCTGTTTTTT. Its translation: CASSLESTGELFF.

V is TRBV30 and J is TRBJ2-4; unclear D gene. The CDR3 length is 12 residues. The V and J ends lost 0 bases and 8 bases respectively, with 8 bases between them. Germline assignment: CDR1 GTSNPN and CDR2 SVGIG (reference sequence). The CDR3 bases are TGTGCCTGGAGTGTTCTGGGCGACATTCAGTACTTC. This translates into CAWSVLGDIQYF. The full variable domain, completed using reference TRBV30 and TRBJ2-4, is SQTIHQWPATLVQPVGSPLSLECTVEGTSNPNLYWYRQAAGRGLQLLFYSVGIGQISSEVPQNLSASRPQDRQFILSSKKLLLSDSGFYLCAWSVLGDIQYFGAGTRLSVL.

This clone occurred once. The gene calls are TRBV6-5 and TRBJ1-2; D might be TRBD1 (5 bases). CDR1 is MNHEY, CDR2 SVGAGI, per germline. V lost 0 bases, J lost 3 bases, and 8 bases lay in between. CDR3 size: 14 residues. CDR3 sequence reads: CASSYSGGDYGYTF. The CDR3 DNA reads as TGTGCCAGCAGTTACTCCGGGGGGGACTATGGCTACACCTTC.

The V call is TRBV27, the J call TRBJ1-4, with D tentatively TRBD1 (6 bases). Trimming shortened V by 10 bases and J by 7 bases, and 16 bases separated the two germline ends. The CDR3 contains 13 residues. The V gene's germline CDR1 is MNHEY and CDR2 SMNVEV (reference sequence). CDR3 protein: CATGRGGAEKLFF. The CDR3 DNA sequence: TGTGCCACCGGGAGGGGGGGGGCTGAAAAACTGTTTTTT.

This chain's CDR3 is CASSSPGGTGETQYF. CDR3 sequence (DNA): TGTGCCAGCAGTTCCCCGGGAGGCACAGGAGAGACCCAGTACTTC. The V call is TRBV6-5, the J call TRBJ2-5, with TRBD2 matching 7 bases. In germline, CDR1 is MNHEY, CDR2 SVGAGI. This CDR3 is 15 amino acids long. The trim removed 4 bases at V and 4 bases at J, leaving 9 bases unmatched.